This passage covers 14 T cell receptor beta chains from one sample sequenced in a study of blood T cell repertoires in COVID-19. Profiling relied on immunoSEQ multiplex PCR, and the TCRdb table lists in-frame clones only, not all of them. The sample yields some 300,000 clones, roughly 88% seen once. Sequences were obtained from peripheral blood. The receptors were sampled from a young woman who had recovered from COVID-19.

V is TRBV7-9 and J is TRBJ1-1; D remains unclear. The germline V gene has CDR1 SEHNR and CDR2 FQNEAQ (reference sequence). The CDR3 is 14 residues long. V was pared by 1 base and J by 4 bases, with 10 bases between. Written as DNA, the CDR3 is TGTGCCAGCAGCTTAGGGGGAGGTAGCACTGAAGCTTTCTTT. This translates into CASSLGGGSTEAFF.

The rearrangement uses TRBV23-1 and TRBJ2-1, with TRBD2 matching over 10 bases. TRBV23-1 qualifies as an ORF whose function is uncertain. Trimming at V came to 6 bases and at J to 8 bases, leaving 16 bases not matched to a gene. This CDR3 region has 17 residues. The CDR3 DNA reads TGCGCCAGCAGACCGAAGATGGGACTAGCGCCGGCCTATGAGCAGTTCTTC. It codes for CASRPKMGLAPAYEQFF.

V and J are TRBV4-2 and TRBJ1-5; D is uncertain. The CDR3 is made up of 15 amino acids. The germline V gene has CDR1 LGHNA and CDR2 YNFKEQ. Deletions cut 2 bases from V and 4 bases from J, with 12 bases between. CDR3 in DNA: TGTGCCAGCAGCCAAATCCAAACAGCTAATCAGCCCCAGCATTTT. It yields the protein CASSQIQTANQPQHF.

The V call is TRBV7-2, the J call TRBJ2-7, with D perhaps TRBD2 (5 bases). This CDR3 spans 12 amino acids. Trimming took 3 bases from V and 3 from J, leaving 6 bases between them. Germline V gene lookup returns CDR1 SGHTA and CDR2 FQGNSA. Written as DNA, the CDR3 is TGTGCCAGCAGCTTCCGGGACTACGAGCAGTACTTC. Translating it yields CASSFRDYEQYF.

Only a few counts were recorded for this clone. The V call is TRBV4-1, the J call TRBJ2-3; no firm D call. The V end lost 5 bases, the J end lost 4 bases, and 19 bases lay between the germline ends. This CDR3 is built from 16 residues. In germline, CDR1 is MGHRA, CDR2 YSYEKL. The DNA for the CDR3 is TGCGCCAGCAGCTCTTCCCACGGGTTTACCCCAGATACGCAGTATTTT. Translated: CASSSSHGFTPDTQYF.

J is TRBJ1-6 and V is TRBV6-5, with 7 bases fitting TRBD1. J was trimmed by 10 bases and V by 0 bases; bases with no gene match: 6. This CDR3 comprises 15 residues. The germline CDR1 and CDR2 sequences are MNHEY and SVGAGI. This CDR3 reads CASSYSWTGPSPLHF. In DNA form, the CDR3 reads TGTGCCAGCAGTTACTCTTGGACAGGCCCATCACCCCTCCACTTT.

This clone is a singleton in its sample. The gene calls are TRBV19 and TRBJ1-1, with D possibly TRBD1 on 6 matching bases. This CDR3 is built from 14 residues. Germline V gene sequence: CDR1 LNHDA, CDR2 SQIVND (reference sequence). V shed 3 bases and J shed 3 bases, with 11 bases lying between them. The CDR3 sequence is CASSMDPGDTEAFF. As DNA, the CDR3 is TGTGCCAGTAGTATGGACCCAGGGGACACTGAAGCTTTCTTT.

The genes are TRBV7-8 and TRBJ1-2; 9 bases fit TRBD1. With 1 base clipped from V and 8 bases from J, the junction kept 5 bases outside the gene matches. The CDR3 loop spans 14 amino acids. Germline V gene lookup returns CDR1 SGHVS and CDR2 FQNEAQ. CDR3 nucleotide sequence: TGTGCCAGCAGCTTAGGAGGGACAGGGTTAGGCTACACCTTC. It codes for CASSLGGTGLGYTF.

The chain carries TRBV28 and TRBJ2-1; weak D call: TRBD1 (6 bases). CDR3 length equals 13 residues. Germline V CDR1 and CDR2: MDHEN, SYDVKM. Trimming shortened V by 6 bases and J by 4 bases, and 10 bases separated the two germline ends. CDR3 region: CASSRDTYNEQFF. Written as DNA, the CDR3 is TGTGCCAGCAGCCGGGACACTTACAATGAGCAGTTCTTC. Full variable domain (missing parts from reference TRBV28 and TRBJ2-1): DVKVTQSSRYLVKRTGEKVFLECVQDMDHENMFWYRQDPGLGLRLIYFSYDVKMKEKGDIPEGYSVSREKKERFSLILESASTNQTSMYLCASSRDTYNEQFFGPGTRLTVL.

This chain joins TRBV21-1 and TRBJ2-5; TRBD2 reflects the table's D call only, with no check against the DNA. TRBV21-1 is a documented pseudogene. CDR3 size: 13 residues. Here the CDR3 reads CASPLAGSETQYF. The DNA of the CDR3 is TGTGCCAGCCCACTAGCGGGGTCAGAGACCCAGTACTTC.

V gene TRBV2 combines with J gene TRBJ1-5; TRBD1 is a possible D gene (6 bases). This CDR3 has 14 residues. Trimming took 6 bases from V and 3 from J, leaving 12 bases between them. CDR1 is SNHLY, CDR2 FYNNEI, per germline. As DNA, the CDR3 is TGTGCCAGCAGCACACACAGGGTCAATCAGCCCCAGCATTTT. Translating gives CASSTHRVNQPQHF.

CDR3 loop: CASTSVSGEINANTGELFF. In nucleotides, the CDR3 is TGTGCCAGTACCTCAGTTAGCGGGGAAATAAACGCGAACACCGGGGAGCTGTTTTTT. This rearrangement joins TRBV19 to TRBJ2-2; the match to TRBD2 covers 8 bases. The CDR3 has 19 amino acids. The J segment lost 0 bases and the V segment lost 7 bases, leaving 16 bases of the junction unmatched. The germline CDR1 and CDR2 sequences are LNHDA and SQIVND (reference sequence).

This chain uses TRBV12-3 or TRBV12-4 with TRBJ2-7; D might be TRBD1 (5 bases). The CDR3 consists of 12 residues. Trimming cost V 4 bases and J 5 bases, with 9 bases left between them. DNA for the CDR3: TGTGCCAGCAGTTCAGGGATCCACGAGCAGTACTTC. This gives the protein CASSSGIHEQYF.

The chain combines TRBV6-5 with TRBJ2-5, with 7 bases aligning to TRBD1. CDR3 length: 14 amino acids. CDR1 MNHEY and CDR2 SVGAGI come from the germline V gene. Trimming took 2 bases from V and 7 from J; bases not matched to a gene: 7. The CDR3 DNA sequence: TGTGCCAGCAGTTACCCGACAGGGTCAAGGACCCAGTACTTC. This codes for CASSYPTGSRTQYF.